Listed here are 12 T cell receptor beta chains from one sample, sequenced in a study of T cells in women clearing cervical HPV infection. Clones were read by immunoSEQ multiplex PCR, and TCRdb kept only the in-frame ones, dropping some. Across tens of thousands of clones, the top ten clones capture 6.5% to 8.5% of the sample. The material sequenced was blood buffy coat. These receptors were collected from a woman between 18 and 70 years old with a cervical HPV16 infection that either progressed to CIN3+ or cleared (not recorded which).

Turning to this clone: Read sequence stops 3 residues before the CDR3 end, and the germline J gene provides the missing end. This chain uses TRBV20-1 with TRBJ2-1; 12 positions agree with TRBD2. V was pared by 7 bases and J by 4 bases, with 11 bases of the junction left unmatched. This CDR3 comprises 16 residues. CDR1 DFQATT and CDR2 SNEGSKA come from the germline V gene (reference sequence). Partial CDR3 DNA: TGCAGTGTCCTAGCGGGGGGGCCCCCGAATTACAATGAG. This gives the protein CSVLAGGPPNYNE. The whole CDR3 region reads CSVLAGGPPNYNEQFF.

CDR3 sequence reads: CSVGTSGSRETQYF. CDR3 DNA (partial): TGCAGCGTTGGGACTAGCGGGAGTCGGGAGACC. The V and J genes are TRBV29-1 and TRBJ2-5, with TRBD2 identical over 13 bases. The read falls 3 residues short of the CDR3 end, and the missing part is taken from the germline J gene. CDR1 is SQVTM and CDR2 is ANQGSEA in the germline V gene. The CDR3 sequence is 14 residues long. Trimming at V came to 4 bases and at J to 5 bases, leaving 4 bases not matched to a gene.

As concerns this clone: The read gets to within 3 residues of the CDR3 end, and the germline J gene fills in the rest. The genes are TRBV2 and TRBJ1-5; TRBD1 aligns across 8 bases. The ends lost 7 bases at V and 4 bases at J; junction bases unmatched: 6. The CDR3 has 14 amino acids. Looked up from germline, CDR1 is SNHLY and CDR2 is FYNNEI. This CDR3 reads CASIGQGSNQPQHF. Incomplete CDR3 DNA: TGTGCCAGCATAGGACAGGGTTCTAATCAGCCC.

With regard to this clone: The read ends 3 residues early relative to the CDR3; the germline J gene fills the gap. J is TRBJ2-1 and V is TRBV5-1, with 10 bases matching TRBD2. CDR3 size: 17 residues. Germline CDR1 SGHRS, CDR2 YFSETQ. V was pared by 3 bases and J by 5 bases, with 11 bases of the junction left unmatched. The CDR3 reads CASSSLGPSGRDNEQFF. The covered CDR3 bases are TGCGCCAGCAGCTCCCTGGGTCCTAGCGGGAGAGACAATGAG.

For this clone: The CDR3 end is not reached by the read, which stops 3 residues before it; the germline J gene fills it in. The V gene is TRBV5-1, the J gene TRBJ2-1, with TRBD2 matching over 10 bases. The CDR3 is made up of 14 amino acids. Germline V gene lookup returns CDR1 SGHRS and CDR2 YFSETQ. Trimming took 5 bases from V and 8 from J; bases not matched to a gene: 7. The CDR3 DNA, read in part, is TGCGCCAGCAGGGCCAGCGGGGGGGCATATGAG. The encoded protein is CASRASGGAYE. The whole CDR3 is CASRASGGAYEQFF.

As to this clone: Sequencing ends 3 residues short of the CDR3 end; the germline J gene provides the rest. V and J are TRBV20-1 and TRBJ2-1; TRBD2 matches at 12 bases. The CDR3 extends over 15 amino acids. V gave up 3 bases and J gave up 8 bases; unmatched junction bases: 8. CDR1 is DFQATT, CDR2 SNEGSKA, per germline (reference sequence). CDR3 loop: CSARILAGGPHEQFF. The sequenced part of the CDR3 DNA is TGCAGTGCTAGGATTCTAGCGGGAGGGCCCCATGAG.

In regard to this clone: The sequence runs out 3 residues before the end of the CDR3; the remainder is reconstructed from the germline J gene. Other DNA sequences in the same sample also yield this CDR3. This chain joins TRBV28 and TRBJ1-3; D is possibly TRBD1 (5 bases). The CDR3 is made up of 14 amino acids. Per the germline V gene, CDR1 is MDHEN and CDR2 is SYDVKM. V was trimmed by 2 bases and J by 3 bases, leaving 8 bases between them. The CDR3 here is CASSLDQGGNTIYF. CDR3 bases read: TGTGCCAGCAGTTTAGACCAGGGTGGAAACACC.

Considering frequency, this clone is medium-sized. Coverage ceases 3 residues before the CDR3 finishes, and the germline J gene fills in the end. The rearrangement links TRBV13 to TRBJ2-4, with 9 bases fitting TRBD2. The CDR3 is 15 residues long. V lost 2 bases, J lost 8 bases, and 7 bases stayed unmatched. Per germline, CDR1 PRHDT and CDR2 FYEKMQ (reference sequence). The CDR3 bases that were read are TGTGCCAGCAGCTTAAGGCGGGGGGGCGGGGACATT. This translates into CASSLRRGGGDI. The CDR3 in its entirety is CASSLRRGGGDIQYF.

Details on this clone: Read coverage stops 3 residues before the CDR3 terminus; the germline J gene supplies the remainder. The chain has TRBV20-1 and TRBJ2-1, with TRBD2 matching 9 bases. After removal of 5 bases from V and 8 bases from J, the junction contained 10 bases not matched to a gene. This CDR3 comprises 14 residues. In germline, CDR1 is DFQATT, CDR2 SNEGSKA (reference sequence). The CDR3 sequence: CSARLAGFNYEQFF. The covered CDR3 bases are TGCAGTGCTCGCCTAGCGGGATTTAACTATGAG.

As regards this clone: The read comes to an end 3 residues before the CDR3 does, leaving the germline J gene to fill in the end. The chain couples TRBV13 to TRBJ2-3; the D gene is possibly TRBD1 (5 bases). Trimming stripped 3 bases from V and 4 bases from J, with 14 bases between. This CDR3 is 15 amino acids long. Germline CDR1 is PRHDT and CDR2 is FYEKMQ (reference sequence). Incomplete CDR3 DNA: TGTGCCAGCAGCTTGAAACAGGCGACCCCAGATACG. It encodes CASSLKQATPDT. The CDR3, in full, reads CASSLKQATPDTQYF.

The part of the CDR3 DNA that was read is TGTGCCAGCAGTGAAGGGACAGCTAATGAAAAA. This encodes CASSEGTANEK. Given in full, the CDR3 is CASSEGTANEKLFF. This chain uses TRBV6-1 with TRBJ1-4; maybe TRBD1 (6 bases). The CDR3 end falls 3 residues outside the read, so it is completed with the germline J gene. Trimming removed 1 base at V and 3 bases at J, with 6 bases between. The germline V gene encodes CDR1 MNHNS and CDR2 SASEGT. The CDR3 extends over 14 amino acids.

With respect to this clone: The CDR3 extends 3 residues past the end of the read, so its final part is completed from the germline J gene. The chain is built from TRBV7-8 and TRBJ1-5, with 9 bases matching TRBD1. Per germline, CDR1 SGHVS and CDR2 FQNEAQ. The CDR3 runs 13 residues. After removal of 3 bases from V and 9 bases from J, the junction contained 3 bases not matched to a gene. The CDR3 reads CASSFGTGLPQHF. CDR3 DNA (partial): TGTGCCAGCAGCTTTGGGACAGGGTTGCCC.